One and the same sample provided the 27 T cell receptor beta chains below, sequenced in a study of identical twins. MiXCR was run by TCRdb on the 5' RACE reads, yielding one entry per CDR3 protein. The table includes more than 1.5 million distinct CDR3 sequences, around 33% detected once. The sequencing input was cord blood. The receptors originated from a newborn girl in good health.

The chain recombines TRBV19 with TRBJ2-1, with 11 bases fitting TRBD2. Trimming took 5 bases from V and 4 from J; bases not matched to a gene: 16. CDR3 length: 19 residues. Germline V gene sequence: CDR1 LNHDA, CDR2 SQIVND (reference sequence). In nucleotides, the CDR3 is TGTGCCAGTAGTTTTCGGATAGCGGGAGGGCTCCTCGCTTACAATGAGCAGTTCTTC. It yields the protein CASSFRIAGGLLAYNEQFF.

The chain employs TRBV4-2 and TRBJ1-2; D may be TRBD1 (5 bases). Germline CDR1 reads LGHNA; CDR2 reads YNFKEQ. The CDR3 extends over 14 amino acids. The V gene lost 0 bases and the J gene lost 8 bases, with 13 bases spanning the gap. The CDR3 nucleotides are TGTGCCAGCAGCCAAGAACAAAGGGGACGCGGCTACACCTTC. Its translation: CASSQEQRGRGYTF.

Turning to this clonotype: One end of the junction varies from germline; a read error may be responsible. This chain uses TRBV4-1 with TRBJ2-1, with 7 bases fitting TRBD2. This CDR3 spans 20 amino acids. CDR1 is MGHRA and CDR2 is YSYEKL in the germline V gene. CDR3 protein: CASSQDRGLTGRSSYNEQFF. For the CDR3, the DNA is TGCGCCAGCAGCCAAGATCGGGGACTAACGGGTAGAAGCTCCTATAATGAGCAGTTCTTC.

The sample holds a few counts of this clonotype. The chain joins TRBV6-6 to TRBJ1-2, with D possibly matching TRBD1 (6 bases). V lost 2 bases, J lost 8 bases, and 15 bases lay in between. The CDR3 consists of 14 residues. Germline V lookup: CDR1 MNHNY, CDR2 SVGAGI (reference sequence). In nucleotides, the CDR3 is TGTGCCAGCAGTTACGCCTTCCCAGGGGAAGGCTACACCTTC. This translates into CASSYAFPGEGYTF.

This clonotype was counted a few times. The rearrangement joins TRBV7-2 to TRBJ2-5, with 10 nucleotides matching TRBD1. With the DNA end fitting TRBJ2-7 better, the J assignment may be wrong. The CDR3 runs 15 residues. The germline V gene has CDR1 SGHTA and CDR2 FQGNSA. CDR3 nucleotide sequence: TGTGCCAGCAGCTTAGTGCGGACAGGGGGTCTCGAGCAGTACTTC. It codes for CASSLVRTGGLEQYF.

The genes are TRBV3-1 and TRBJ2-1; 7 nucleotides agree with TRBD2. In germline, CDR1 is LGHDT, CDR2 YNNKEL (reference sequence). The CDR3 loop spans 17 amino acids. Trimming cost V 4 bases and J 6 bases; bases outside gene matches: 15. The CDR3, as DNA: TGTGCCAGCAGCCCCTCGGCTAGCGGAGTATCCCCCAATGAGCAGTTCTTC. It yields the protein CASSPSASGVSPNEQFF.

The table lists this clonotype with a few counts. The chain is built from TRBV7-2 and TRBJ1-2; D is ambiguous. With 1 base removed from V and 0 bases from J, the gap between germline ends came to 6 bases. Germline V gene sequence: CDR1 SGHTA, CDR2 FQGNSA. This CDR3 has 14 amino acids. CDR3: CASSLVQSNYGYTF. The CDR3 region has the DNA TGTGCCAGCAGCTTAGTACAGTCTAACTATGGCTACACCTTC.

There are a few counts of this clonotype. The J gene is TRBJ2-3, the V gene TRBV6-5; the D is unclear. V lost 6 bases, J lost 4 bases, and 14 bases lay in between. The CDR3 sequence is 14 residues long. The germline gives CDR1 MNHEY, CDR2 SVGAGI. This CDR3 reads CASSSPLSADTQYF. In nucleotides, the CDR3 is TGTGCCAGCAGCTCCCCACTCAGCGCAGATACGCAGTATTTT.

The table lists this clonotype with a few counts. J is TRBJ1-2 and V is TRBV2; D might be TRBD1 (6 bases). Per germline, CDR1 SNHLY and CDR2 FYNNEI. V was clipped by 2 bases and J by 8 bases, with 12 bases between them. This CDR3 contains 13 residues. Here the CDR3 DNA reads TGTGCCAGCAGTGAAAATGGGGGACAAGGCTACACCTTC. Encoded protein: CASSENGGQGYTF.

The sample holds a few counts of this clonotype. The chain uses TRBV7-9 and TRBJ2-5; D is possibly TRBD2 (5 bases). The length of the CDR3 is 17 residues. The germline V gene encodes CDR1 SEHNR and CDR2 FQNEAQ (reference sequence). V shed 0 bases and J shed 3 bases, with 17 bases lying between them. The CDR3 region has the DNA TGTGCCAGCAGCTTAGCGGAGGTGAGGGATTCGGAAGAGACCCAGTACTTC. Translated, it gives CASSLAEVRDSEETQYF.

This clonotype has just a few counts. The CDR3: CASRSSGRAIYEQYF. The CDR3 DNA reads as TGTGCCAGCAGATCTAGCGGGAGGGCGATCTACGAGCAGTACTTC. The J gene is TRBJ2-7, the V gene TRBV6-5; 12 positions agree with TRBD2. Germline loops: CDR1 MNHEY, CDR2 SVGAGI. This CDR3 is 15 amino acids long. V was clipped by 6 bases and J by 3 bases; unmatched bases: 6.

In its sample, this clonotype was seen a few times. The gene calls are TRBV20-1 and TRBJ2-3, with unresolved D. The CDR3 totals 11 residues. V shed 1 base and J shed 5 bases, with 4 bases lying between them. Germline V gene data show CDR1 as DFQATT and CDR2 as SNEGSKA (reference sequence). This chain's CDR3 is CSARVLDTQYF. The DNA for the CDR3 is TGCAGTGCTAGAGTTTTAGATACGCAGTATTTT.

This clonotype was seen only a few times. The rearrangement uses TRBV13 and TRBJ2-1, with 14 nucleotides matching TRBD2. CDR3 size: 17 residues. The germline gives CDR1 PRHDT, CDR2 FYEKMQ (reference sequence). The V and J ends lost 5 bases and 12 bases, in that order; junction bases with no gene match: 15. The CDR3 sequence is CASSPSQGLAGVVVQFF. In DNA, the CDR3 is TGTGCCAGCAGCCCGAGTCAGGGACTAGCGGGAGTGGTGGTGCAGTTCTTC.

CDR3 region: CASSSHTSYNEQFF. CDR3 coding DNA: TGTGCCAGCAGTTCTCATACCTCCTACAATGAGCAGTTCTTC. The chain has TRBV12-3 or TRBV12-4 and TRBJ2-1; D remains ambiguous. The CDR3 is 14 residues long. Trimming left V 4 bases short and J 0 bases short, with 7 bases between.

The sample holds a few counts of this clonotype. This chain connects TRBV10-3 to TRBJ1-2; D possibly corresponds to TRBD1 (5 bases). Trimming cost V 11 bases and J 8 bases, with 12 bases left between them. This CDR3 has 10 residues. Germline lookup yields CDR1 ENHRY and CDR2 SYGVKD. The CDR3 coding sequence is TGTGCCCCGACCGGGGGGGGCTACACCTTC. Translating gives CAPTGGGYTF.

V is TRBV20-1 and J is TRBJ2-7, with 14 bases fitting TRBD2. This CDR3 contains 16 residues. CDR1 and CDR2 from the germline V gene are DFQATT and SNEGSKA (reference sequence). V shed 3 bases, J shed 0 bases, and the junction held 4 bases outside the gene matches. In DNA form, the CDR3 reads TGCAGTGCTAGCGGGACTAGCGGGGGCCACTCCTACGAGCAGTACTTC. It specifies CSASGTSGGHSYEQYF.

This clonotype has only a few counts. J is TRBJ2-5 and V is TRBV3-1; D not resolved. V lost 2 bases to trimming and J lost 10 bases, with 14 bases between them. The CDR3 has 13 amino acids. Germline lookup yields CDR1 LGHDT and CDR2 YNNKEL (reference sequence). CDR3 in DNA: TGTGCCAGCAGCCAATCGGTGGGCAGACTCCAGTACTTC. It codes for CASSQSVGRLQYF.

The chain recombines TRBV18 with TRBJ2-7; 7 bases match TRBD1. Judging by the DNA end, TRBJ2-5 fits better; the J call may be wrong. The CDR3 is made up of 13 amino acids. Germline CDR1 KGHSH, CDR2 LQKENI. In DNA, the CDR3 is TGTGCCAGCTCACTGACAGGGATGGAGACCCAGTACTTC. It translates to CASSLTGMETQYF.

This clonotype was seen only a few times. The chain links TRBV3-1 to TRBJ1-2, with D possibly being TRBD1 (6 bases). V lost 4 bases to trimming and J lost 5 bases, with 11 bases between them. This CDR3 has 13 amino acids. Germline-derived CDR1 and CDR2 are LGHDT and YNNKEL (reference sequence). In DNA, the CDR3 is TGTGCCAGCAGCCCAGGGGAAAGGTATGGCTACACCTTC. Translated: CASSPGERYGYTF.

J is TRBJ2-2 and V is TRBV4-1; D may match TRBD1 or TRBD2 (5 bases each). Germline lookup yields CDR1 MGHRA and CDR2 YSYEKL. The CDR3 sequence is 16 residues long. V was trimmed by 1 base and J by 8 bases, leaving 17 bases between them. CDR3 nucleotide sequence: TGCGCCAGCAGCCAAGTCTTGGGACCCAGGTCGGGGGAGCTGTTTTTT. Protein sequence: CASSQVLGPRSGELFF.

This clonotype has only a few counts. J is TRBJ1-1 and V is TRBV12-3 or TRBV12-4; no reliable D call. The CDR3 is 13 amino acids. Trimming removed 7 bases at V and 3 bases at J, with 12 bases between. In DNA, the CDR3 is TGTGCCAGCACCCCGAGGTGGGACACTGAAGCTTTCTTT. Encoded protein: CASTPRWDTEAFF.

The gene calls are TRBV20-1 and TRBJ2-1; D not certain. CDR1 is DFQATT and CDR2 is SNEGSKA in the germline V gene (reference sequence). The CDR3 length is 15 residues. The V gene lost 3 bases and the J gene lost 13 bases, with 25 bases spanning the gap. The CDR3 here is CSASGLYRVRETQFF. CDR3 DNA: TGCAGTGCTAGTGGGTTGTATCGCGTGAGAGAGACCCAGTTCTTC.

V is TRBV6-1 and J is TRBJ1-6; TRBD1 might be the D (6 bases). The CDR3 has 15 residues. V was trimmed by 11 bases and J by 6 bases, leaving 20 bases between them. Germline values: CDR1 MNHNS, CDR2 SASEGT. This CDR3 is CARQTKTGSNSPLHF. Written as DNA, the CDR3 is TGTGCCCGCCAGACTAAGACAGGTTCTAATTCACCCCTCCACTTT.

This chain connects TRBV11-2 to TRBJ1-2; 9 bases are a match to TRBD1. The germline V gene encodes CDR1 SGHAT and CDR2 FQNNGV. Trimming cost V 0 bases and J 7 bases; bases outside gene matches: 6. This CDR3 is built from 15 residues. CDR3: CASSLDPGQGIGYTF. CDR3 in DNA: TGTGCCAGCAGCTTAGACCCCGGACAGGGGATTGGCTACACCTTC.

The sample holds a few counts of this clonotype. The chain carries TRBV10-3 and TRBJ1-1, with D possibly being TRBD1 (6 bases). V lost 2 bases, J lost 2 bases, and 9 bases lay in between. This CDR3 is 14 amino acids long. The germline V gene encodes CDR1 ENHRY and CDR2 SYGVKD. CDR3 sequence (DNA): TGTGCCATCAGTGAGGAGGGGGTAAACACTGAAGCTTTCTTT. This sequence encodes CAISEEGVNTEAFF.

In this sample, this clonotype turned up once. This rearrangement joins TRBV20-1 to TRBJ2-2; 10 nucleotides align to TRBD1. The CDR3 runs to 15 residues. Germline V CDR1 and CDR2: DFQATT, SNEGSKA (reference sequence). Trimming removed 3 bases from V and 3 bases from J; junction bases left unmatched: 4. CDR3 sequence reads: CSASPGTGDTGELFF. Written as DNA, the CDR3 is TGCAGTGCTAGCCCCGGGACAGGGGACACCGGGGAGCTGTTTTTT.

This clonotype has more than one count but fewer than ten. J is TRBJ2-7 and V is TRBV28; TRBD1 agrees at 9 bases. Trimming cost V 5 bases and J 0 bases; bases outside gene matches: 17. This CDR3 spans 19 amino acids. CDR1 and CDR2 (germline): MDHEN, SYDVKM. The CDR3 bases are TGTGCCAGCAGTCTCGGGACAGGGAACATACTTAGGAGCTCCTACGAGCAGTACTTC. This sequence encodes CASSLGTGNILRSSYEQYF.